The rows below give T cell receptor beta chains drawn from one sample of a study of blood T cell repertoires in COVID-19. The method was immunoSEQ multiplex PCR; TCRdb's version includes in-frame clones alone and lacks a portion of them. Of 70,000 to 90,000 clones listed, roughly 85% were seen once; the top ten hold around a tenth. The sample comprised peripheral blood. The receptors shown here come from a man aged 45-60 years with COVID-19, enrolled during active disease. Each CDR3 is given with its conserved first and last residue. A D gene is named only where the DNA matches it firmly.

>TRBJ2-5|NA|TRBV3-1/TRBV3-2
CASSPRGGGAETQYF
TGTGCCAGCAGCCCGCGAGGGGGGGGCGCCGAGACCCAGTACTTC
>TRBJ2-3|TRBD1|TRBV10-3
CAISPGQEDTQYF
TGTGCCATCAGTCCGGGACAGGAAGATACGCAGTATTTT
>TRBJ2-7|TRBD1|TRBV3-1/TRBV3-2
CASSQGTGRLEQYF
TGTGCCAGCAGCCAAGGGACAGGGAGGCTCGAGCAGTACTTC
>TRBJ2-5|TRBD2|TRBV6-5
CASDPRGGTQYF
TGTGCCAGCGATCCTCGGGGGGGGACCCAGTACTTC
>TRBJ1-1|NA|TRBV7-9
CASNHGGIEDTEAFF
TGTGCCAGCAACCATGGGGGGATCGAAGACACTGAAGCTTTCTTT
>TRBJ1-2|NA|TRBV6-5
CASSAPGGVNGYTF
TGTGCCAGCAGCGCCCCTGGAGGAGTGAATGGCTACACCTTC
>TRBJ2-7|TRBD1|TRBV28
CASSLGRGLTYEQYF
TGTGCCAGCAGTTTAGGTAGGGGGCTTACCTACGAGCAGTACTTC
>TRBJ2-7|NA|TRBV11-2
CASSLSRGEQYF
TGTGCCAGCAGCTTAAGTCGGGGGGAGCAGTACTTC
>TRBJ2-1|NA|TRBV5-6
CASSLRSGVVEQFF
TGTGCCAGCAGCCTGAGGTCGGGAGTGGTTGAGCAGTTCTTC
>TRBJ2-7|TRBD2|TRBV19
CASTSGRRSKRQYF
TGTGCCAGTACCAGCGGGAGAAGGTCGAAACGGCAGTACTTC
>TRBJ1-1|NA|TRBV2
CASAVEILNTEAFF
TGTGCCAGCGCCGTCGAGATACTGAACACTGAAGCTTTCTTT
>TRBJ2-7|TRBD2|TRBV6-2/TRBV6-3
CASSYGTIGGSADEQYF
TGTGCCAGCAGTTACGGAACGATCGGCGGGAGTGCCGACGAGCAGTACTTC
>TRBJ1-5|NA|TRBV27
CASSPGQGNQPQHF
TGTGCCAGCAGTCCGGGACAAGGCAATCAGCCCCAGCATTTT
>TRBJ2-3|NA|TRBV21-1
CASSTPIGEGTDTQYF
TGTGCCAGCAGCACACCAATTGGGGAGGGGACAGATACGCAGTATTTT
>TRBJ1-1|TRBD1|TRBV7-2
CASSSRTGSGTEAFF
TGTGCCAGCAGCAGCCGGACAGGGTCGGGCACTGAAGCTTTCTTT
>TRBJ2-7|NA|TRBV5-4
CASSFDSYEQYF
TGTGCCAGCAGCTTTGACAGCTACGAGCAGTACTTC
>TRBJ1-5|NA|TRBV6-2/TRBV6-3
CASSYEYSNQPQHF
TGTGCCAGCAGTTATGAGTATAGCAATCAGCCCCAGCATTTT